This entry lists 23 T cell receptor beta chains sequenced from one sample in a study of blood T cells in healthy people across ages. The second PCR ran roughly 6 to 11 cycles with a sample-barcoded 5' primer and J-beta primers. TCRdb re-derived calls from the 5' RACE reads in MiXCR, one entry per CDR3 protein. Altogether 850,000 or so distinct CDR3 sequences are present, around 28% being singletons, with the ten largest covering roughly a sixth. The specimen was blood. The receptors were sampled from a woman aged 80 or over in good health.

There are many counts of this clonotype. DNA for the CDR3: TGTGCCAGCAGCTTAGTGGCCCTCCGGGGGCGCCGCACAGATACGCAGTATTTT. Protein sequence: CASSLVALRGRRTDTQYF. The chain uses TRBV7-2 and TRBJ2-3, with D perhaps being TRBD1 or TRBD2 (6 bases each). Trimming took off 1 base at V and 1 base at J, with 18 bases between the two ends. CDR3 length equals 18 residues. Looked up from germline, CDR1 is SGHTA and CDR2 is FQGNSA.

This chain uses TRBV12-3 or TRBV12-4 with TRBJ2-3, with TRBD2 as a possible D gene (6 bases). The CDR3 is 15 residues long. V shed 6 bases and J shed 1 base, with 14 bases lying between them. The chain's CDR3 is CASSNPGVGTDTQYF. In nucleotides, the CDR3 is TGTGCCAGCAGCAATCCGGGAGTGGGCACAGATACGCAGTATTTT.

This CDR3 reads CASSGNQGTQPQHF. In nucleotides, the CDR3 is TGTGCCAGCAGCGGTAACCAGGGGACTCAGCCCCAGCATTTT. V gene TRBV27 combines with J gene TRBJ1-5; possible D gene TRBD1, 6 bases. The germline V gene encodes CDR1 MNHEY and CDR2 SMNVEV (reference sequence). V was clipped by 6 bases and J by 6 bases, with 15 bases between them. This CDR3 contains 14 residues.

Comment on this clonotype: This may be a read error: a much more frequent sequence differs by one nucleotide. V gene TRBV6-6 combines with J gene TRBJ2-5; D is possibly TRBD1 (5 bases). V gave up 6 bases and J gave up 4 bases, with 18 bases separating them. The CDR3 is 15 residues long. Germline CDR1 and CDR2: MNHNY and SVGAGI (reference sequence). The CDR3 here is CASRRGRVGAETQYF. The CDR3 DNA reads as TGTGCCAGCAGACGAGGCAGGGTTGGAGCAGAGACCCAGTACTTC.

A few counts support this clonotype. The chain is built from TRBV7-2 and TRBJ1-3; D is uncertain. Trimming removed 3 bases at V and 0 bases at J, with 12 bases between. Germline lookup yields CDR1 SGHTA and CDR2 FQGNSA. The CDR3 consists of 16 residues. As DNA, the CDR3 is TGTGCCAGCAGCTTCCAAACAGCACTCTCTGGAAACACCATATATTTT. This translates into CASSFQTALSGNTIYF.

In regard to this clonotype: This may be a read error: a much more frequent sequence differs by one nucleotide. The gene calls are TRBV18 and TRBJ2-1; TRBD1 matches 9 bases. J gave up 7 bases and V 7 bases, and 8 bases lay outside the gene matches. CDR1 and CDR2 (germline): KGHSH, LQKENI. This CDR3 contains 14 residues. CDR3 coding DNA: TGTGCCAGCTTACTGGACAGGGGAGGGAATGAGCAGTTCTTC. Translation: CASLLDRGGNEQFF.

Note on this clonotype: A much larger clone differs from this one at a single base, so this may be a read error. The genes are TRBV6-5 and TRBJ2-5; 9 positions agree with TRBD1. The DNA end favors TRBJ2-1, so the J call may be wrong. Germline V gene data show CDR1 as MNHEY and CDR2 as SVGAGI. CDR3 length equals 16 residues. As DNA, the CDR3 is TGTGCCAGCGGGTGGATCTGGGACAGGGACCAAGAGACCCAGTTCTTC. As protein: CASGWIWDRDQETQFF.

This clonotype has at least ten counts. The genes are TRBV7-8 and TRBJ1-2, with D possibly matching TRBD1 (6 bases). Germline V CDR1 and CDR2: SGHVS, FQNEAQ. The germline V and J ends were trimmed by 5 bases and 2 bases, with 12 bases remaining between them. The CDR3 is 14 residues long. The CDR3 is CASSRWTVNYGYTF. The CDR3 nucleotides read TGTGCCAGCAGCAGATGGACAGTAAACTATGGCTACACCTTC.

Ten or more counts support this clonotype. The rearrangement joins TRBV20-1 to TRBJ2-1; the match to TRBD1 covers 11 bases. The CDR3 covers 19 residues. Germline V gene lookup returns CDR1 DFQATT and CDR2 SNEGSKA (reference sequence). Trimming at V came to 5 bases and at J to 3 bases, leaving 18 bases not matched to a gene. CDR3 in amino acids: CSAAGQGDAALKFYNEQFF. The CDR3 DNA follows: TGCAGTGCTGCGGGACAGGGGGACGCAGCCCTGAAGTTCTACAATGAGCAGTTCTTC.

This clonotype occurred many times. CDR3 protein: CASTSRGNSNQPQHF. The DNA for the CDR3 is TGTGCCAGCACTTCGCGGGGCAATAGCAATCAGCCCCAGCATTTT. The V call is TRBV6-2 or TRBV6-3, the J call TRBJ1-5, with TRBD1 as a possible D gene (5 bases). The CDR3 is made up of 15 amino acids. Per the germline V gene, CDR1 is MNHEY and CDR2 is SVGEGT. Between the trimmed V and J ends, which lost 7 bases and 0 bases, there was a span of 13 bases.

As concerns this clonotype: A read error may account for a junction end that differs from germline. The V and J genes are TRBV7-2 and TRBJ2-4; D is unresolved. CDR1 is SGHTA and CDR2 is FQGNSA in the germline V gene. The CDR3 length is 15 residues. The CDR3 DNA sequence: TGTGCCAGCAGCTTTACCCATGGAGCCAAAAACATTCGGTACTTC. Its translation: CASSFTHGAKNIRYF.

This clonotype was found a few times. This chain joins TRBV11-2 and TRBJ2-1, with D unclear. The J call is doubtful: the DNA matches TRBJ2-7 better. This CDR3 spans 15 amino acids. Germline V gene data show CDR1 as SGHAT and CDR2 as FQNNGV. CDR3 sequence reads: CASSLLQGSYNEQYF. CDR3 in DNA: TGTGCCAGCAGCTTACTTCAAGGCAGTTACAATGAGCAGTACTTC.

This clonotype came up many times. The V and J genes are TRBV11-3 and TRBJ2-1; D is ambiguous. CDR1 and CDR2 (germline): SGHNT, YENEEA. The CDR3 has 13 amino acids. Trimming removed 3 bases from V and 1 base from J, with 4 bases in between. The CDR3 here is CASSFRSYNEQFF. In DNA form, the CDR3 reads TGTGCCAGCAGCTTCCGGTCCTACAATGAGCAGTTCTTC.

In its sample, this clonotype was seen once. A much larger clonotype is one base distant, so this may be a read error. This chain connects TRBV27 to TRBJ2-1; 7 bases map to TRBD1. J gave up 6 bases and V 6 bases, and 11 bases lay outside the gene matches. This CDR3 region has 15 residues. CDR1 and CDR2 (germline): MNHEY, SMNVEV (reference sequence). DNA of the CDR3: TGTGCCAGCAGCGCCCCGGGACAGCCTAGCAATGAGCAGTTCTTC. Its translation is CASSAPGQPSNEQFF.

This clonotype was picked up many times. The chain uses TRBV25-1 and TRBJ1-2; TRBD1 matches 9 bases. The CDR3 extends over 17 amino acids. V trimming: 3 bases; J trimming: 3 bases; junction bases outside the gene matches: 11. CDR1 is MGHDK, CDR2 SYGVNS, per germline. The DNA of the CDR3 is TGTGCCAGCAGTGATACAGGGGGCATCTTAGGAGACTATGGCTACACCTTC. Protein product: CASSDTGGILGDYGYTF.

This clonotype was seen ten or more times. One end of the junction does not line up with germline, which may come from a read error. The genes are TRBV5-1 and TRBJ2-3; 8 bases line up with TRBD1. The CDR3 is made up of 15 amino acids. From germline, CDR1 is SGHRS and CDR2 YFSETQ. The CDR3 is CASSYGQGGTDTQYF. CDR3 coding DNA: TGTGCCAGCAGCTACGGACAGGGCGGCACAGATACGCAGTATTTT.

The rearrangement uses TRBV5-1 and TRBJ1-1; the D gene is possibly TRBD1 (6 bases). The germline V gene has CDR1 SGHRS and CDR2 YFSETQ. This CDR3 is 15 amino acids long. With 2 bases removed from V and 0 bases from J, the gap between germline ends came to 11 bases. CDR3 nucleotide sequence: TGCGCCAGCAGCTTAATTGACAGGCTGAACACTGAAGCTTTCTTT. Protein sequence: CASSLIDRLNTEAFF.

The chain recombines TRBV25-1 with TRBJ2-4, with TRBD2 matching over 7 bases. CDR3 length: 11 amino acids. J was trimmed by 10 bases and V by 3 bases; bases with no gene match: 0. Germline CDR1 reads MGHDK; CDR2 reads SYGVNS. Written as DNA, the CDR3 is TGTGCCAGCAGTGAGCGGGGGATTCAGTACTTC. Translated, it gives CASSERGIQYF.

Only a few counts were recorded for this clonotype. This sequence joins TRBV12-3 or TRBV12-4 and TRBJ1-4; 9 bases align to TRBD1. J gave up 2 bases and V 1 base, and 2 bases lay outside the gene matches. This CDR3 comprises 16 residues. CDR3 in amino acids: CASSLGTGGTNEKLFF. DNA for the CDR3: TGTGCCAGCAGTTTAGGTACAGGGGGCACTAATGAAAAACTGTTTTTT.

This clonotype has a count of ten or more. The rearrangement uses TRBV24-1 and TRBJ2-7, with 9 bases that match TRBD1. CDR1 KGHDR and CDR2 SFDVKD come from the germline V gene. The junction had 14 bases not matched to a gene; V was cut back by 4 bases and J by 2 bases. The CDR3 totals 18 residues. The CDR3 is CATSDRAAGTGKTYEQYF. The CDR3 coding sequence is TGTGCCACCAGTGACCGCGCTGCCGGGACAGGGAAGACCTACGAGCAGTACTTC.

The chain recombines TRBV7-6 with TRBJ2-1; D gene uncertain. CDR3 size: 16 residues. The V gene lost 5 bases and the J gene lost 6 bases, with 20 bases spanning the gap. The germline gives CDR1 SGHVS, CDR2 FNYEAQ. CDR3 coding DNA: TGTGCCAGCAGCCATAGTCCCCCGGGCGCCAGCAATGAGCAGTTCTTC. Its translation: CASSHSPPGASNEQFF.

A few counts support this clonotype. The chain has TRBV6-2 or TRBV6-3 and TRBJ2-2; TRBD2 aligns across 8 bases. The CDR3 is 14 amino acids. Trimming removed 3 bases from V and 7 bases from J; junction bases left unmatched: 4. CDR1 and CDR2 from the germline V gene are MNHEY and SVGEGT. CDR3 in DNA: TGTGCCAGCAGTTATAAGCGGGAGTACGGGGAGCTGTTTTTT. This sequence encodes CASSYKREYGELFF.

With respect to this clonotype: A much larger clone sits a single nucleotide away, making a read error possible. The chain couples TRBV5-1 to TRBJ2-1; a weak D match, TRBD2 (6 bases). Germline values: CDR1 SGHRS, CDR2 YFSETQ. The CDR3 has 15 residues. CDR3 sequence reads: CAGRDRGLVRNEQFF. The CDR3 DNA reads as TGCGCCGGCAGAGACCGGGGGTTGGTTAGGAATGAGCAGTTCTTC. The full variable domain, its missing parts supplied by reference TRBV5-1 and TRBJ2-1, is KAGVTQTPRYLIKTRGQQVTLSCSPISGHRSVSWYQQTPGQGLQFLFEYFSETQRNKGNFPGRFSGRQFSNSRSEMNVSTLELGDSALYLCAGRDRGLVRNEQFFGPGTRLTVL.